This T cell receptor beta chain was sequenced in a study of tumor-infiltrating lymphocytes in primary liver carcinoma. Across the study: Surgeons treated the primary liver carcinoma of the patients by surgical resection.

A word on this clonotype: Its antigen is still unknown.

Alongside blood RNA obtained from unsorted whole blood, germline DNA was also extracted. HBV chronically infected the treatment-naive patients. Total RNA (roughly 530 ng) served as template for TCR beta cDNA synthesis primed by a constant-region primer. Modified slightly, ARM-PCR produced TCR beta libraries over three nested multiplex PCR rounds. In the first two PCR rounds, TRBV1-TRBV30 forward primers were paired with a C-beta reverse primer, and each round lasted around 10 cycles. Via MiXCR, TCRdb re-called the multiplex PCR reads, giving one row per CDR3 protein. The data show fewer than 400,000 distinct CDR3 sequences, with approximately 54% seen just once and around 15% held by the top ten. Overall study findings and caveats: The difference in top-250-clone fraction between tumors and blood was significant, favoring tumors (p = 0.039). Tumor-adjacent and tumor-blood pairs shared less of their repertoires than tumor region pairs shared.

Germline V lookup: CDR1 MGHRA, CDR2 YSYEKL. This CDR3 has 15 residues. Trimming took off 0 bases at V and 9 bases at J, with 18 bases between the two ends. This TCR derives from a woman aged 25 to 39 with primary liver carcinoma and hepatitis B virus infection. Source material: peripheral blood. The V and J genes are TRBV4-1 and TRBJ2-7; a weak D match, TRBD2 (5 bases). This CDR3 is CASSQDPLNPGRQYF. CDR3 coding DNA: TGCGCCAGCAGCCAAGATCCCCTGAATCCGGGAAGGCAGTACTTC.